This T cell receptor (beta chain) is drawn from a study of blood T cell repertoires in COVID-19. The V gene lost 2 bases and the J gene lost 4 bases, with 5 bases spanning the gap. Per germline, CDR1 SGHRS and CDR2 YFSETQ. The CDR3 runs to 12 residues. Data came from immunoSEQ multiplex PCR; TCRdb stores just in-frame clones and leaves some out. The repertoire holds around 250,000 clones, with 90% to 95% as singletons. This TCR was recovered from a human donor in a cohort exposed to, infected with or recovered from COVID-19 (not recorded which). The donor label of this sample is uncertain. The V and J genes are TRBV5-1 and TRBJ2-3; D is possibly TRBD2 (5 bases). The specimen was PBMCs or T cells enriched from blood (not recorded which). CDR3 coding DNA: TGCGCCAGCAGCTTCGGGGCAGATACGCAGTATTTT. It codes for CASSFGADTQYF.